This TCR beta chain was documented in a study of T-cell memory formation after mild COVID-19. Study conclusions and caveats: Certain responding clones were present in pre-infection memory, suggesting participation of cross-reactive memory.

The CDR3 runs 14 residues. CDR1 LNHNV and CDR2 YYDKDF come from the germline V gene (reference sequence). Losses at the gene ends were 9 bases for V and 0 bases for J; bases not matched to a gene: 5. A single record per CDR3 protein comes from TCRdb applying MiXCR to the 5' RACE reads. The sample includes hundreds of thousands of distinct CDR3 sequences, around 16% seen only once; the top ten take 8.1%. Comment on this clonotype: Its antigen is as yet unknown.

The TCR sequence derives from an adult woman who had mild COVID-19 (a few samples of this study predate the infection). Cell type and time point are not known. Sequencing was performed on PBMCs or a T cell subset sorted from them (not recorded which). This chain joins TRBV15 and TRBJ2-3; TRBD2 aligns across 8 bases. The CDR3 DNA is TGTGCCACTAACCTAGCGGGTAGCACAGATACGCAGTATTTT. Translation: CATNLAGSTDTQYF.